This record looks at one TCR beta chain sequence and its context. Its cognate antigen has yet to be identified. At one end, the junction sequence differs from germline, possibly due to a read error. The data belong to a study of cytomegalovirus exposure and HLA in healthy donors (TCRdb year 2017). About the full investigation: In an earlier analysis of 587 of the donors, 276 Gb of sequence data and approximately 120 million unique TCR beta sequences from 150 million to 200 million T cells were reported. Donor age, sex, ethnicity and CMV serostatus were compiled alongside the repertoire data. Class I and class II HLA loci were covered by the typing at four-digit resolution. The genetic ancestry cluster associated with self-reported Caucasian donors included around four fifths of the roughly 380 genotyped donors. Along with the roughly 670-subject first cohort, a separate validation cohort of more than 90 different subjects was used. The study used immunosequencing to profile the T cell repertoires of 666 subjects and linked those repertoires to cytomegalovirus serostatus. Around 320 gigabases of sequencing data and 70 million to 85 million unique TCR sequences were included in an early release covering over 600 HLA-typed donors. Every repertoire in the discovery cohort had been generated on one and the same sequencing platform. An earlier analysis of around 540 of the donors applied high-throughput TCR beta sequencing to assess whether each TCR beta V gene segment acted as functional or pseudogenic. The number of typed donors differed by locus: 629-630 for A, B, C, DRB1 and DQB1; approximately 520 for DQA1; 600 to 610 for DPA1; and roughly 450 for DPB1. Genome-wide SNP genotypes for about three fifths of the roughly 700 donors were used in a later genetic analysis, which treated that subset as a discovery cohort. Across around 400 genotyped donors of the cohort, an average of about 250,000 unique TCR beta nucleotide sequences per donor were sequenced, and 15% to 20% of those sequences were non-productive. A later analysis re-analyzed previously published TCR beta repertoires from approximately 700 donors and added high-resolution HLA genotyping to study TCR occurrence patterns. The aim of the study was to test whether cataloging public T cell receptors could identify signatures of past pathogen exposure. About five DR-DQ haplotypes were handled as single units for association and clustering, since linkage in the cohort was strong. Rather than drawing on any new phenotypic data, the later analysis identified candidate immune exposures from TCR beta sequences and the way those sequences occurred across donors. To predict cytomegalovirus infection status, the study combined high-throughput TCR immunosequencing, statistical association of individual TCRs with disease status, and machine learning.

Libraries were prepared through the immunoSEQ multiplex PCR assay. For the multiplex PCR, a mixture combining 60 forward primers for TCR Vbeta segments and 13 reverse primers for TCR Jbeta segments was used. Amplification of the CDR3 region of rearranged TCR beta genes was performed with a multiplex PCR assay on genomic DNA. The Illumina HiSeq System was used to sequence the amplified TCR beta libraries as 87-base-pair reads. Per the original workflow: In a later analysis, approximately 74 million unique TCR beta chains were counted across the 500 to 700 repertoires, and around 10 million of these chains were shared by at least two donors. To remove PCR and sequencing errors, raw reads were error-corrected and collapsed into unique sequences using a nearest-neighbor algorithm that merged closely related sequences. V, D and J gene segments were assigned by aligning CDR3 sequences to IMGT reference sequences. For a sequence to be retained, at least a six-nucleotide match to both a V gene segment and a J gene segment was required. Rearrangements were called productive when the CDR3 lacked stop codons and stayed in frame with V and J; all others were non-productive. Following IMGT convention, CDR3 was defined as the stretch from the second conserved V-encoded cysteine up to the conserved J-encoded phenylalanine. Sequences without an unambiguous match to a single V gene segment were excluded from the earlier analysis of 450 to 750 of the donors. In an earlier analysis of approximately 590 of the donors, V segments were called functional above 56.7% productive rearrangements and were called segregating when the between-donor standard deviation exceeded 5%. A statistical classification framework was built to diagnose cytomegalovirus status from the catalog of TCR beta chain sequences. V and J gene assignment, in a later analysis, came from comparing TCR nucleotide sequences with IMGT/GENE-DB human TR gene sequences. The TCRdist pipeline was used in a later analysis to assign CDR3 sequences and most-parsimonious VDJ recombination scenarios. In a later analysis, each TCR beta chain was defined by its CDR3 amino acid sequence together with its V-gene family, and reads without a unique V-gene family were excluded. To address suspected cross-contamination and a sequencing artifact, a later analysis removed roughly 580 highly shared, low-generation-probability nucleotide sequences. A later analysis calculated a clonal expansion index for each public chain from normalized within-repertoire ranks of inferred template counts. In a later analysis, generation probabilities were computed using a VDJ recombination model fitted to out-of-frame rearrangements, and the results were checked against IGoR. In a later analysis, hypergeometric tests were used to score TCR-TCR, TCR-HLA and TCR-CMV co-occurrence, with a repertoire-size bias correction applied to TCR pairs. To estimate false discovery rates, a later analysis permuted the HLA or CMV assignments 20 times. In a later analysis, co-occurring TCRs were grouped using DBSCAN, and TCRdist sequence similarity was added for clustering within HLA-allele-positive subsets. Co-occurrence clustering excluded repertoires with fewer than 30,000 or more than 120,000 public chains, plus five with anomalous nucleotide sharing. TCRdb obtained this table from immuneACCESS and retained in-frame rearrangements with V and J assigned. These tables miss some clones; where compared with another copy, unresolved V genes account for less than half of the shortfall, and the remainder is unexplained. V and J calls and clone size are those listed in that table; D and trimming were worked out from the DNA. The sample table records 90,000 to 100,000 clones; more than 70% of these occur just once. The ten largest make up about 20% of the sample.

In total, approximately 610 healthy bone marrow donors made up the cohort. Cohort members were all nominally healthy when sampled, although unrecorded immune exposures were likely present. The donor was CMV seropositive and belonged to the group of about 290 seropositive cohort members. Every donor gave a peripheral blood sample, and the peripheral blood mononuclear cells from that sample were used for TCR beta sequencing. Genomic DNA extraction from the blood cell samples was performed with the Qiagen DNeasy Blood Extraction Kit. Overall study results and their limits: According to a later analysis, TCR association rates differed among HLA loci, with DRB1 alleles showing the most associated TCRs and HLA-C alleles showing the fewest. Three of the identified cytomegalovirus-associated TCR beta chains were confirmed in vitro to be specific for cytomegalovirus antigens. Because HLA typing was unavailable for some donors at each locus, only the typed subset was used in association tests. A further reported finding was that TCR beta sequences accurately predicted the HLA-A and HLA-B alleles for most subjects in the first cohort. The sequencing pipeline was judged likely to have produced a cluster of highly shared sequence variants as a technical artifact. The authors suggested that the approach could potentially be extended to other disease states and immunological phenotypes. For the cohort, immune exposure information was limited to CMV serostatus. In the study, about 150 TCR beta chains were listed as associated with cytomegalovirus. According to a later genetic analysis, donors in an Asian-associated ancestry cluster had fewer N-insertions in productive TCRs than the approximately 670-donor mean. Broadly in line with IMGT annotations, most TCR beta V segments showed up in productive rearrangements about 90% or about 30% of the time in an earlier analysis of 587 of the donors. Most TCR sequences were seen in very few donors, while some public TCRs were found in many individuals. V-gene and J-gene trimming of TCR beta chains was associated with a missense DCLRE1C variant in a later genetic analysis, and the association was replicated in an independent cohort. Cytomegalovirus status was reported to be diagnosed by the classifier with high specificity and sensitivity in both the original and validation cohorts. About 17 rarely observed V segments, including chromosome 9 orphons, were excluded from the earlier analysis of approximately 500 of the donors because counts were too low. At a false discovery rate of 0.05, a later analysis linked roughly 17,000 TCR beta sequences to specific HLA alleles. Correlated functional status among segregating V segments might reflect linkage disequilibrium, but an unknown experimental factor could not be ruled out. The cohort was sequenced for TCR beta chains only, and without alpha or paired-chain data the features that could be detected were limited. The presence/absence analyses assumed that sequencing depth was roughly uniform across donors, and that assumption may not be true. A later analysis found that most CMV-associated TCR beta chains appeared HLA-restricted, with HLA associations seemingly driven largely by CMV exposure. A later analysis found that HLA-associated TCR beta chains were more clonally expanded and had lower generation probabilities than equally common non-associated chains. A later analysis reported that several top co-occurrence clusters appeared linked to parvovirus B19, influenza, CMV and Epstein-Barr virus. Strong co-occurrence of HLA alleles, especially DR and DQ, made assigning TCR associations to individual alleles difficult.

The sequence came from a woman aged 60-75 years in good health and CMV-seropositive. The sample consisted of PBMCs.

The CDR3 region: CAASSRSLQGEAFF. Here is the DNA: TGTGCCGCCAGCAGCCGTAGCCTTCAGGGTGAAGCTTTCTTT. The chain uses TRBV15 and TRBJ1-1; a weak D assignment points to TRBD1 (5 bases agree). The CDR3 holds 14 amino acids from the cysteine to the phenylalanine. Solely the CDR3 DNA is kept, with 42 bases framed from the first base. The germline V gene (reference sequence) yields LNHNV for CDR1 and YYDKDF for CDR2.